This is a list of T cell receptor beta chains from one sample in a study of circulating CD8 cells and anti-PD-1 response in melanoma. In TCRdb, the reads were re-called with MiXCR into one record per CDR3 protein. The table lists 400 to 550 distinct CDR3 sequences, about 10% of them singletons. The sequencing here drew on CD8+ T cells from PBMCs, taken at baseline or after one month of anti-PD-1 therapy (not recorded which). The receptor set was obtained from a human donor with melanoma. Both conserved end residues are trimmed from each CDR3. The D gene is left open where the match is weak. The size entry is marked missing in some rows and otherwise reads once, few, many or a size class.

clone_size: large
d_call: TRBD1
j_call: TRBJ2-7
v_call: TRBV18
cdr3_aa: ASSPNFSGTGNAGEQY

clone_size: medium-sized
d_call: TRBD1
j_call: TRBJ1-1
v_call: TRBV19
cdr3_aa: ASSHWDTGGSEAF

clone_size: large
d_call: NA
j_call: TRBJ2-5
v_call: TRBV29-1
cdr3_aa: SVVLEKETQY

clone_size: large
d_call: NA
j_call: TRBJ2-7
v_call: TRBV28
cdr3_aa: ASSSGVPYEQY

clone_size: once
d_call: NA
j_call: TRBJ2-7
v_call: TRBV2
cdr3_aa: ASSDVVGRTYEQY

clone_size: medium-sized
d_call: NA
j_call: TRBJ2-3
v_call: TRBV29-1
cdr3_aa: SVEEGSGVDTQY

clone_size: large
d_call: NA
j_call: TRBJ1-5
v_call: TRBV28
cdr3_aa: ASSLWWGSNQPQH

clone_size: NA
d_call: TRBD1
j_call: TRBJ2-2
v_call: TRBV19
cdr3_aa: AGTGQGYTGELS

clone_size: few
d_call: NA
j_call: TRBJ2-5
v_call: TRBV19
cdr3_aa: ASSIRGETQY

clone_size: medium-sized
d_call: NA
j_call: TRBJ2-6
v_call: TRBV10-3
cdr3_aa: AISGGRGASGANVLT

clone_size: large
d_call: NA
j_call: TRBJ2-4
v_call: TRBV27
cdr3_aa: ASSFSPGYLEIQY

clone_size: large
d_call: TRBD1
j_call: TRBJ2-3
v_call: TRBV5-5
cdr3_aa: ASSSGQGADTQY

clone_size: NA
d_call: TRBD1
j_call: TRBJ2-1
v_call: TRBV7-3
cdr3_aa: ASRGTVYNEQF

clone_size: medium-sized
d_call: NA
j_call: TRBJ2-1
v_call: TRBV20-1
cdr3_aa: SARDQGGPKGDYNEQF

clone_size: large
d_call: NA
j_call: TRBJ1-1
v_call: TRBV12-3/TRBV12-4
cdr3_aa: ASTRLGTEAF

clone_size: NA
d_call: NA
j_call: TRBJ1-6
v_call: TRBV20-1
cdr3_aa: SARGERQDIDSPLH

clone_size: large
d_call: TRBD2
j_call: TRBJ2-1
v_call: TRBV7-3
cdr3_aa: ASSFGLAGRGEQF

clone_size: large
d_call: NA
j_call: TRBJ1-1
v_call: TRBV16
cdr3_aa: ASSPGITEAF

clone_size: medium-sized
d_call: TRBD1
j_call: TRBJ2-7
v_call: TRBV28
cdr3_aa: AHGTEGTVGEQY

clone_size: large
d_call: NA
j_call: TRBJ2-5
v_call: TRBV24-1
cdr3_aa: ATSDGRTETQY

clone_size: NA
d_call: TRBD1
j_call: TRBJ2-7
v_call: TRBV28
cdr3_aa: ASSPWDRGHEQY

clone_size: hyperexpanded
d_call: TRBD2
j_call: TRBJ2-3
v_call: TRBV4-1
cdr3_aa: ASSHRAGADTQY

clone_size: large
d_call: NA
j_call: TRBJ2-3
v_call: TRBV27
cdr3_aa: ASSSRLSTDTQY

clone_size: large
d_call: NA
j_call: TRBJ2-1
v_call: TRBV28
cdr3_aa: ASGSQEVIRFNEQF

clone_size: large
d_call: NA
j_call: TRBJ2-7
v_call: TRBV19
cdr3_aa: ASSVVHGGILNEQY

clone_size: medium-sized
d_call: NA
j_call: TRBJ2-3
v_call: TRBV5-8
cdr3_aa: ASSQAGRVTDTQY

clone_size: large
d_call: NA
j_call: TRBJ2-7
v_call: TRBV20-1
cdr3_aa: SARDSGISYEQY

clone_size: large
d_call: NA
j_call: TRBJ2-7
v_call: TRBV20-1
cdr3_aa: SAPEGTFYEQY

clone_size: large
d_call: NA
j_call: TRBJ2-5
v_call: TRBV28
cdr3_aa: ASREDGQETQY

clone_size: large
d_call: TRBD2
j_call: TRBJ2-1
v_call: TRBV3-1
cdr3_aa: ASSGTSGINEQF

clone_size: large
d_call: NA
j_call: TRBJ2-1
v_call: TRBV29-1
cdr3_aa: SVGTGTLTD

clone_size: medium-sized
d_call: TRBD2
j_call: TRBJ2-1
v_call: TRBV20-1
cdr3_aa: SAPGGGASYNEQF

clone_size: large
d_call: TRBD1
j_call: TRBJ2-2
v_call: TRBV19
cdr3_aa: ATTGQGNTGELF

clone_size: large
d_call: NA
j_call: TRBJ2-7
v_call: TRBV19
cdr3_aa: ASSMSGEQY

clone_size: NA
d_call: NA
j_call: TRBJ2-1
v_call: TRBV7-8
cdr3_aa: ASSPTTEFSYNEQS

clone_size: large
d_call: NA
j_call: TRBJ2-3
v_call: TRBV6-4
cdr3_aa: ASSDTHTDTQY

clone_size: large
d_call: NA
j_call: TRBJ2-1
v_call: TRBV18
cdr3_aa: ASSWTGYYNEQF

clone_size: medium-sized
d_call: NA
j_call: TRBJ2-1
v_call: TRBV28
cdr3_aa: ASSLKQGALNVQF

clone_size: medium-sized
d_call: TRBD1
j_call: TRBJ2-7
v_call: TRBV4-1
cdr3_aa: ASSRGAGTGGTEQY

clone_size: medium-sized
d_call: TRBD2
j_call: TRBJ2-1
v_call: TRBV7-3
cdr3_aa: ASSSSGGSVDEQF